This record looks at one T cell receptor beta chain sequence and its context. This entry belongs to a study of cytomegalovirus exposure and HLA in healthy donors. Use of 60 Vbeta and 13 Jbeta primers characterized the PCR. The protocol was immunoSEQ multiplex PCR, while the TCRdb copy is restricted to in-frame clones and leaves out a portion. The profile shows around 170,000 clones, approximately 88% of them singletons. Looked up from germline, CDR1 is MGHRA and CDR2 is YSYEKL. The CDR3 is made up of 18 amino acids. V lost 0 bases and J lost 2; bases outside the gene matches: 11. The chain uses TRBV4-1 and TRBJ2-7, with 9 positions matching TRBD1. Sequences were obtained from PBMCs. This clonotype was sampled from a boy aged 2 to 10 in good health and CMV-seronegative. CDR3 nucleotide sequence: TGCGCCAGCAGCCAAGATGGTGCACTCCGGGACAGGGCCTACGAGCAGTACTTC. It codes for CASSQDGALRDRAYEQYF.